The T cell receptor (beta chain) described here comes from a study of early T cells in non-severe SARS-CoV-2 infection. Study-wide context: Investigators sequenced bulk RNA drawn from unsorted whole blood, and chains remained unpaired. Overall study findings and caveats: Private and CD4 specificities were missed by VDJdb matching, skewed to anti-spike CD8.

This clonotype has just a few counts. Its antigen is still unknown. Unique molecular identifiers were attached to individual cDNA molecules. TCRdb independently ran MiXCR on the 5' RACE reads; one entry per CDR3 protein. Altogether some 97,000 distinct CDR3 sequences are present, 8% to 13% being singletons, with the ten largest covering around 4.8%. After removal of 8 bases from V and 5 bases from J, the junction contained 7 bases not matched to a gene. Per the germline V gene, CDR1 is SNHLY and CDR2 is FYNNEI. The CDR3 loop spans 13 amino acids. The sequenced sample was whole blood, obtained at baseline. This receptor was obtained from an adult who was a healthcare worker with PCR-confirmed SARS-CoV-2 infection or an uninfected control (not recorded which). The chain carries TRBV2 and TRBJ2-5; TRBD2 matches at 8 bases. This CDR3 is CASRPGGQETQYF. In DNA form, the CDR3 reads TGTGCCAGCCGTCCGGGGGGGCAGGAGACCCAGTACTTC.